This T cell receptor beta chain was profiled in a study of identical twins. Healthy Caucasian individuals made up all the donors. V lost 4 bases to trimming and J lost 8 bases, with 10 bases between them. CDR1 SGHRS and CDR2 YFSETQ come from the germline V gene. The CDR3 length is 12 residues. Template switching supplied a universal primer site; unique molecular identifiers were carried on the cDNA. TCRdb re-called the 5' RACE reads through MiXCR, storing one row per CDR3 protein. The data show 650,000 to 750,000 distinct CDR3 sequences, 21% seen once. The same data also contributed to another study, on T cells expressing NK-cell markers.

Source material: PBMCs. This receptor was obtained from a woman younger than 30 in good health. J is TRBJ2-1 and V is TRBV5-1; either TRBD1 or TRBD2 may fit D (5 bases each). Written as DNA, the CDR3 is TGCGCCAGCAGCCCGGGACGGCATGAGCAGTTCTTC. This encodes CASSPGRHEQFF.